This paragraph reports one TCR beta chain. Its antigen is as yet unknown. These data are taken from a study of cytomegalovirus exposure and HLA in healthy donors. This CDR3 is built from 15 residues. The junction had 3 bases not matched to a gene; V was cut back by 5 bases and J by 0 bases. Germline loops: CDR1 MNHEY, CDR2 SVGAGI. Study observations and caveats: In a later analysis, specific HLA alleles were associated with approximately 16,000 TCR beta sequences at a 0.05 false discovery rate. Sequencing depth roughly uniform across donors was assumed in presence/absence analyses. The analysis excluded some indistinguishable V segments, including TRBV6-2 and TRBV6-3. A previous analysis found most TCR beta V segments productive roughly 90% or roughly 30% of the time.

PCR used 60 Vbeta primers and 13 Jbeta primers. Some clones are missing from TCRdb's copy, which holds only in-frame ones; the method was immunoSEQ multiplex PCR. Among about 120,000 clones, about 81% were seen once, and the ten largest hold around 2%. The chain carries TRBV6-5 and TRBJ2-2, with 7 bases identical to TRBD1. Sequencing was carried out using PBMCs. The TCR sequence derives from a man aged 35 to 55 in good health and CMV-seronegative. The CDR3 bases are TGTGCCAGCAGTCTCGGGACAGCGAACACCGGGGAGCTGTTTTTT. Amino acids: CASSLGTANTGELFF.